Presented here are 25 T cell receptor beta chains from one specimen sequenced in a study of cytomegalovirus exposure and HLA in healthy donors. PCR used 60 Vbeta primers and 13 Jbeta primers. Clones were sequenced by immunoSEQ multiplex PCR, and TCRdb holds only the in-frame ones, with some missing. The data contain tens of thousands of clones, roughly 9.1% of them singletons. Sequenced sample: PBMCs. The receptors originated from a man aged 60 to 75 in good health and CMV-seropositive.

This clone was seen more than once but under ten times. The chain couples TRBV27 to TRBJ1-2; D is ambiguous. V gave up 7 bases and J gave up 4 bases, with 22 bases separating them. Germline V CDR1 and CDR2: MNHEY, SMNVEV (reference sequence). The CDR3 sequence is 16 residues long. The CDR3 loop is CASMKQRRNSFYGYTF. In DNA, the CDR3 is TGTGCCAGCATGAAACAGAGACGTAATTCGTTCTATGGCTACACCTTC.

This clone showed up just a few times. The V and J genes are TRBV7-8 and TRBJ1-2, with D perhaps TRBD1 (5 bases). Trimming pared 7 bases from V and 0 bases from J, leaving 12 bases between. The CDR3 has 14 amino acids. CDR1 and CDR2 (germline): SGHVS, FQNEAQ. CDR3 DNA sequence: TGTGCCAGCACCCAGGGCAGGACTAACTATGGCTACACCTTC. Translating it yields CASTQGRTNYGYTF.

The V and J genes are TRBV7-2 and TRBJ1-1; D is unresolved. Per germline, CDR1 SGHTA and CDR2 FQGNSA. CDR3 size: 14 residues. V lost 2 bases and J lost 4, with 11 bases in between. The CDR3 DNA follows: TGTGCCAGCAGCTTAAACAGCGGGCTCACTGAAGCTTTCTTT. Translated, it gives CASSLNSGLTEAFF.

The chain joins TRBV28 to TRBJ2-7; D gene ambiguous. From germline, CDR1 is MDHEN and CDR2 SYDVKM. This CDR3 is built from 15 residues. Trimming left V 4 bases short and J 6 bases short, with 19 bases between. The CDR3 region has the DNA TGTGCCAGCAGTTACCAACCCAGGTTCGCAGGCGAGCAGTACTTC. Translation gives CASSYQPRFAGEQYF.

V is TRBV6-5 and J is TRBJ2-1; 12 nucleotides agree with TRBD2. CDR3 length: 15 residues. Germline values: CDR1 MNHEY, CDR2 SVGAGI. After removal of 5 bases from V and 7 bases from J, the junction contained 6 bases not matched to a gene. The CDR3 coding sequence is TGTGCCAGCAGTCAAACCGGACTAGCGGGGAATGAGCAGTTCTTC. Protein: CASSQTGLAGNEQFF.

This rearrangement joins TRBV28 to TRBJ2-7, with TRBD1 matching 7 bases. Germline values: CDR1 MDHEN, CDR2 SYDVKM. The CDR3 runs 16 residues. Germline trimming cut 3 bases from V and 3 bases from J; bases unmatched to any gene: 11. Here the CDR3 DNA reads TGTGCCAGCAGTTTGCCGGCAGGGACAGCGAACTACGAGCAGTACTTC. Amino acid sequence: CASSLPAGTANYEQYF. Variable domain in full (rest from reference TRBV28 and TRBJ2-7): DVKVTQSSRYLVKRTGEKVFLECVQDMDHENMFWYRQDPGLGLRLIYFSYDVKMKEKGDIPEGYSVSREKKERFSLILESASTNQTSMYLCASSLPAGTANYEQYFGPGTRLTVT.

Worth noting for this clone: The identical CDR3 is also encoded by other nucleotide sequences in the sample. In DNA, the CDR3 is TGTGCCAGCAGCGTAGGGCTGGCGGGTTCCTACGAGCAGTACTTC. Translation gives CASSVGLAGSYEQYF. This rearrangement joins TRBV9 to TRBJ2-7; the D gene is possibly TRBD2 (5 bases). V lost 0 bases to trimming and J lost 1 base, with 11 bases between them. This CDR3 spans 15 amino acids. CDR1 is SGDLS and CDR2 is YYNGEE in the germline V gene.

This clone came up a few times. The V call is TRBV19, the J call TRBJ1-1; the D gene is possibly TRBD1 (5 bases). V dropped 5 bases and J dropped 4 bases, with 20 bases sitting between them. The CDR3 spans 16 residues. CDR1 and CDR2 from the germline V gene are LNHDA and SQIVND (reference sequence). The CDR3, as DNA: TGTGCCAGTAGTTCTAACTGGGGGGACCGGATCACTGAAGCTTTCTTT. Translation: CASSSNWGDRITEAFF.

This clone was seen a few times. V usage is TRBV15 and J usage is TRBJ2-3; TRBD2 matches at 7 bases. Germline V lookup: CDR1 LNHNV, CDR2 YYDKDF (reference sequence). The J segment lost 4 bases and the V segment lost 4 bases, leaving 17 bases of the junction unmatched. The CDR3 length is 18 residues. CDR3 in DNA: TGTGCCACCAGCAAGGGAGGTATAGCGGGTGTCCTGGCAGATACGCAGTATTTT. The encoded protein is CATSKGGIAGVLADTQYF.

The chain recombines TRBV5-5 with TRBJ1-2; 7 nucleotides agree with TRBD1. The CDR3 extends over 13 amino acids. Germline V gives CDR1 SGHKS, CDR2 YYEKEE (reference sequence). After removal of 4 bases from V and 8 bases from J, the junction contained 8 bases not matched to a gene. The CDR3 here is CASSPRDSGGYTF. The CDR3 DNA follows: TGTGCCAGCAGCCCCCGGGACAGTGGGGGCTACACCTTC.

The rearrangement joins TRBV9 to TRBJ2-7; 8 bases line up with TRBD2. V lost 4 bases, J lost 4 bases, and 7 bases stayed unmatched. This CDR3 has 14 residues. Germline values: CDR1 SGDLS, CDR2 YYNGEE. The CDR3 DNA reads as TGTGCCAGCAGCCCGGGACTAGAGCCGTACGAGCAGTACTTC. Encoded protein: CASSPGLEPYEQYF.

The chain has TRBV28 and TRBJ1-1, with 9 bases matching TRBD1. Trimming took 6 bases from V and 11 from J; bases not matched to a gene: 10. The V gene's germline CDR1 is MDHEN and CDR2 SYDVKM. This CDR3 comprises 13 residues. Here the CDR3 DNA reads TGTGCCAGCAGACAGGGGGCACTATTGGAGGCTTTCTTT. Translated, it gives CASRQGALLEAFF.

CDR3 DNA sequence: TGTGCCAGCAGCCCGTCCACAGGGGACACCGGGGAGCTGTTTTTT. Protein: CASSPSTGDTGELFF. The rearrangement links TRBV7-8 to TRBJ2-2; 7 bases line up with TRBD1. Germline V lookup: CDR1 SGHVS, CDR2 FQNEAQ. This CDR3 region has 15 residues. Losses at the gene ends were 5 bases for V and 3 bases for J; bases not matched to a gene: 6.

This chain joins TRBV28 and TRBJ2-5; the match to TRBD2 covers 11 bases. The CDR3 runs 16 residues. V shed 5 bases, J shed 4 bases, and the junction held 9 bases outside the gene matches. Germline V gene sequence: CDR1 MDHEN, CDR2 SYDVKM. The CDR3 DNA is TGTGCCAGCAGTCCCCCGCTAGCGGGGGGAGGAGAGACCCAGTACTTC. Translation gives CASSPPLAGGGETQYF.

The chain joins TRBV19 to TRBJ1-2, with 10 bases matching TRBD1. Germline values: CDR1 LNHDA, CDR2 SQIVND (reference sequence). There are 16 residues in the CDR3. V shed 4 bases and J 1 base; nucleotides not matched to a gene: 6. CDR3 coding DNA: TGTGCCAGTAGTACCTTCGGACAGGGGGTTAACTATGGCTACACCTTC. Protein sequence: CASSTFGQGVNYGYTF.

This clone showed up just a few times. The rearrangement joins TRBV20-1 to TRBJ1-1; D is undetermined. The CDR3 consists of 11 residues. The V end was cut by 5 bases, the J end by 5 bases, with 9 bases between. The germline CDR1 and CDR2 sequences are DFQATT and SNEGSKA (reference sequence). The CDR3 reads CSAASVTEAFF. The CDR3 coding sequence is TGCAGTGCTGCCTCGGTTACTGAAGCTTTCTTT.

Ten or more counts support this clone. An end of the junction does not agree with germline; a read error may underlie this. This chain connects TRBV7-7 to TRBJ2-3; 7 bases are a match to TRBD2. CDR1 and CDR2 (germline): SSHAT, FNYEAQ (reference sequence). CDR3 length equals 12 residues. The DNA for the CDR3 is TGTGCTAGCAGCGGGGCGGATGGTACGCAGTATTTT. Amino acids: CASSGADGTQYF. Together with reference TRBV7-7 and TRBJ2-3, the CDR3 gives the full variable domain: GAGVSQSPRYKVTKRGQDVTLRCDPISSHATLYWYQQALGQGPEFLTYFNYEAQPDKSGLPSDRFSAERPEGSISTLTIQRTEQRDSAMYRCASSGADGTQYFGPGTRLTVL.

This clone was detected a few times. V gene TRBV19 combines with J gene TRBJ1-5; the D is unclear. Trimming took 5 bases from V and 0 from J, leaving 8 bases between them. This CDR3 is built from 14 residues. Germline CDR1 and CDR2: LNHDA and SQIVND (reference sequence). Here the CDR3 reads CASSERNSNQPQHF. DNA for the CDR3: TGTGCCAGTAGTGAGAGGAATAGCAATCAGCCCCAGCATTTT.

This chain connects TRBV28 to TRBJ2-1; TRBD2 aligns across 12 bases. The germline V gene has CDR1 MDHEN and CDR2 SYDVKM. This CDR3 comprises 17 residues. J lost 1 base, V lost 5 bases, and 6 bases had no gene match. CDR3 nucleotide sequence: TGTGCCAGCAGTCGGACTAGCGGGACGGGGTCCTACAATGAGCAGTTCTTC. Protein sequence: CASSRTSGTGSYNEQFF.

This clone was counted between two and nine times. The chain is built from TRBV6-5 and TRBJ1-4; a weak D match, TRBD1 (6 bases). Trimming took 2 bases from V and 5 from J, leaving 9 bases between them. There are 14 residues in the CDR3. The germline CDR1 and CDR2 sequences are MNHEY and SVGAGI. As DNA, the CDR3 is TGTGCCAGCAGTTACCAGGGGACGAATGAAAAACTGTTTTTT. Translating gives CASSYQGTNEKLFF.

This clone was counted only a few times. The chain is built from TRBV5-6 and TRBJ1-3, with TRBD1 as a possible D gene (6 bases). The CDR3 is 15 residues long. Germline-derived CDR1 and CDR2 are SGHDT and YYEEEE. Trimming took off 0 bases at V and 3 bases at J, with 10 bases between the two ends. The CDR3 loop is CASSLVDRSGNTIYF. For the CDR3, the DNA is TGTGCCAGCAGCTTGGTCGACAGGAGTGGAAACACCATATATTTT.

J is TRBJ2-7 and V is TRBV27; D is unresolved. V was cut by 0 bases and J by 4 bases, with 16 bases left in between. CDR3 length: 16 residues. The germline V gene has CDR1 MNHEY and CDR2 SMNVEV (reference sequence). CDR3 protein: CASSLSPQKYQYEQYF. CDR3 nucleotide sequence: TGTGCCAGCAGTTTATCTCCCCAGAAATACCAGTACGAGCAGTACTTC.

This clone was picked up a small number of times. The chain recombines TRBV7-9 with TRBJ2-5, with 8 nucleotides matching TRBD1. V shed 1 base and J 5 bases; nucleotides not matched to a gene: 12. Germline V lookup: CDR1 SEHNR, CDR2 FQNEAQ (reference sequence). This CDR3 has 17 amino acids. CDR3 residues: CASSLEQGVLAPETQYF. The DNA for the CDR3 is TGTGCCAGCAGCTTAGAACAGGGGGTACTAGCTCCGGAGACCCAGTACTTC.

J is TRBJ2-5 and V is TRBV7-3; D unclear. CDR3 length: 13 amino acids. V lost 3 bases to trimming and J lost 2 bases, with 7 bases between them. Germline CDR1 SGHTA, CDR2 FQGTGA. This chain's CDR3 is CASSFQNQETQYF. Written as DNA, the CDR3 is TGTGCCAGCAGCTTTCAGAATCAAGAGACCCAGTACTTC.

This chain links TRBV5-4 with TRBJ2-2, with 7 bases that match TRBD2. The trim removed 4 bases at V and 1 base at J, leaving 4 bases unmatched. The CDR3 runs 15 residues. CDR1 is SGHNT and CDR2 is YYREEE in the germline V gene (reference sequence). CDR3 protein: CASSGWGGNTGELFF. CDR3 DNA sequence: TGTGCCAGCAGCGGGTGGGGGGGGAACACCGGGGAGCTGTTTTTT.